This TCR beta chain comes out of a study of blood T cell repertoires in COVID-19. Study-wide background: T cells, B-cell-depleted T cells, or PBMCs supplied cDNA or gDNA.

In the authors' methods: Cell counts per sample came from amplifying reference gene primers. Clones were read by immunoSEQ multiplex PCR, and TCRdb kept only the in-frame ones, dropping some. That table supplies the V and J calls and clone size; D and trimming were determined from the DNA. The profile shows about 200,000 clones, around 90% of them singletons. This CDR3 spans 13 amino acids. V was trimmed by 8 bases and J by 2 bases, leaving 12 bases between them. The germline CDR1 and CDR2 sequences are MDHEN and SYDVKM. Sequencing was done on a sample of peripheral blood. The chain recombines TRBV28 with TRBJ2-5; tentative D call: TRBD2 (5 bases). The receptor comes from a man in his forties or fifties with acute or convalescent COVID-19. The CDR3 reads CASLTGGQETQYF. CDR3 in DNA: TGTGCCAGCTTGACTGGCGGGCAAGAGACCCAGTACTTC.